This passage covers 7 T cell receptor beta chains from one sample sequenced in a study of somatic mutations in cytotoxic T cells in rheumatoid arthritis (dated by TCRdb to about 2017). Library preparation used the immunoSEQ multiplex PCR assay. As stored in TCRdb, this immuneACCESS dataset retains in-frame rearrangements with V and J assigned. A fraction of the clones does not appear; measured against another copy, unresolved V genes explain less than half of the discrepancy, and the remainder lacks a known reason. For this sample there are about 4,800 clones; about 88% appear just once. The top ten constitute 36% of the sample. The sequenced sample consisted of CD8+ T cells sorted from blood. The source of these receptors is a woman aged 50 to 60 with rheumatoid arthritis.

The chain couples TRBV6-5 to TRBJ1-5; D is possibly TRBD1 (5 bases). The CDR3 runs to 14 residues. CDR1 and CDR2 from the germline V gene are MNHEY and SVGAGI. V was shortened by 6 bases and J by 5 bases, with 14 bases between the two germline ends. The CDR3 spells CASSPLDRYQPQHF. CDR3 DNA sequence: TGTGCCAGCAGCCCACTCGACAGATATCAGCCCCAGCATTTT.

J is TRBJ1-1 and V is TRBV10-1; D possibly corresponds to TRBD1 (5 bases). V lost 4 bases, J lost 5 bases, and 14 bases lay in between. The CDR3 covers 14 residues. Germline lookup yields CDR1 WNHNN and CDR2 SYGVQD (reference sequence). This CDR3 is CASSAGGGETEAFF. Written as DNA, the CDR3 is TGCGCCAGCAGTGCCGGGGGGGGTGAAACTGAAGCTTTCTTT.

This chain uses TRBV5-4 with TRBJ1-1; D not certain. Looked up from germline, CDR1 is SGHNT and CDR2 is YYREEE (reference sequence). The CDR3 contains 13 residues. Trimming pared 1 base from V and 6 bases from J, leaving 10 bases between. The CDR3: CASSLNGSPEAFF. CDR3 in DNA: TGTGCCAGCAGCTTGAATGGGAGCCCTGAAGCTTTCTTT.

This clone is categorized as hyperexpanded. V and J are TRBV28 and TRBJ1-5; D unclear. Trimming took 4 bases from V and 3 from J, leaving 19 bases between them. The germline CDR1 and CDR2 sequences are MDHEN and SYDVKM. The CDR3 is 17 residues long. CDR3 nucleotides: TGTGCCAGCAGTTCCCCTTTAGCAAGGTATACCAATCAGCCCCAGCATTTT. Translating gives CASSSPLARYTNQPQHF.

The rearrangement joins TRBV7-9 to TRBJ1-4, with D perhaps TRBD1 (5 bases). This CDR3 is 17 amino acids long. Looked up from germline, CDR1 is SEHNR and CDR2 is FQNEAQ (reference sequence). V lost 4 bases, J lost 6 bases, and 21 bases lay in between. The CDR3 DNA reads TGTGCCAGCAGCTCCCCCCGGGTCGACAGCGGGTATGAAAAACTGTTTTTT. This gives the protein CASSSPRVDSGYEKLFF.

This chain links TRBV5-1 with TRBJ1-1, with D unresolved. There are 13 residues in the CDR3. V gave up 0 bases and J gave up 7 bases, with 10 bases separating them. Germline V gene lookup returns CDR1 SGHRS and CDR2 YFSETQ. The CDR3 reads CASSLAGGNEAFF. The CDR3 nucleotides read TGCGCCAGCAGCTTGGCCGGAGGTAATGAAGCTTTCTTT.

CDR3 amino acids: CSVEQGGLNTEAFF. In DNA form, the CDR3 reads TGCAGCGTTGAACAGGGAGGGTTGAACACTGAAGCTTTCTTT. J is TRBJ1-1 and V is TRBV29-1, with a weak D call TRBD1 (5 bases). Per the germline V gene, CDR1 is SQVTM and CDR2 is ANQGSEA. The V gene lost 2 bases and the J gene lost 0 bases, with 10 bases spanning the gap. This CDR3 has 14 residues.